This T cell receptor beta chain stems from a study of control samples from healthy donors and cancer patients. CDR3 size: 15 residues. V gave up 0 bases and J gave up 6 bases, with 15 bases separating them. Germline CDR1 SGHKS, CDR2 YYEKEE (reference sequence). The protocol was immunoSEQ multiplex PCR, while the TCRdb copy is restricted to in-frame clones and leaves out a portion. Of 40,000 to 55,000 clones listed, less than 95% are singletons. This clonotype was sampled from a woman aged 40 to 50 with head and neck cancer. Sequenced: PBMCs. J is TRBJ1-2 and V is TRBV5-5; D ambiguous. The chain's CDR3 is CASSLVRNPGHGYTF. CDR3 nucleotides: TGTGCCAGCAGCTTGGTCAGGAATCCCGGGCATGGCTACACCTTC.